The entry below describes one TCR beta chain. With 60 Vbeta and 13 Jbeta primers, the PCR was carried out. This table comes from immunoSEQ multiplex PCR, and its TCRdb copy is limited to in-frame clones, with some not included. In the table there are roughly 98,000 clones, 65% to 85% of which are singletons. The entry originates in a study of cytomegalovirus exposure and HLA in healthy donors. Germline values: CDR1 ENHRY, CDR2 SYGVKD. The V segment lost 6 bases and the J segment 5 bases; nucleotides outside the gene matches: 5. The CDR3 is 15 amino acids. The sequenced sample consisted of PBMCs. The chain uses TRBV10-3 and TRBJ2-1, with 12 bases aligning to TRBD1. The sequence derives from a man between 35 and 55 years old in good health and CMV-seronegative. The CDR3: CAIRGQGAQNNEQFF. Here the CDR3 DNA reads TGTGCCATCAGGGGACAGGGGGCGCAAAACAATGAGCAGTTCTTC.